This record covers a single T cell receptor beta chain. The source of the sample is a study of blood T cell repertoires in COVID-19. Overall study: Sources were T cells, B-cell-depleted T cells, or PBMCs; the material itself was cDNA or gDNA.

Germline V gives CDR1 MDHEN, CDR2 SYDVKM. V lost 5 bases, J lost 2 bases, and 7 bases stayed unmatched. This CDR3 has 18 residues. Under the authors' procedure: Cell counts per sample came from amplifying reference gene primers. Sequencing used immunoSEQ multiplex PCR; TCRdb keeps in-frame clones, though not all of them. V and J calls and clone size are as listed in that table; D and trimming were resolved from the DNA. The table records about 410,000 clones, more than 80% of them present only once. V gene TRBV28 combines with J gene TRBJ2-3, with TRBD2 identical over 16 bases. The source of this sequence is a woman aged 25-40 years with active or convalescent COVID-19. Sequencing input: peripheral blood. The CDR3 loop is CASSPAGLAGGTTDTQYF. The CDR3 DNA reads TGTGCCAGCAGTCCGGCGGGACTAGCGGGAGGGACCACAGATACGCAGTATTTT.